The 17 T cell receptor beta chains presented below share a single source sample, sequenced in a study of T cell clonality in common variable immunodeficiency (dated by TCRdb to between 2015 and 2017). Overall study outcomes, separate from this receptor: CVID TCRbeta sequences were reported to have fewer deletions and N-nucleotide insertions and to lack highly modified clones with 13 or more V deletions.

No antigen is known for these receptors. The protocol used for the library was the immunoSEQ multiplex PCR assay. In its TCRdb copy, this immuneACCESS table keeps in-frame sequences only and misses some clones. Where compared with another copy, unresolved V genes explain less than half of these, and the others have no known cause. This sample was tabulated with tens of thousands of clones, among which there are no singletons. Approximately 5.6% of the sample belongs to the ten largest clones. The sample was peripheral blood mononuclear cells. These receptor sequences come from a human donor with common variable immunodeficiency.

The table lists this clone with many counts. The sequence runs out 3 residues before the end of the CDR3; the remainder is reconstructed from the germline J gene. The chain joins TRBV20-1 to TRBJ2-5; 12 nucleotides match TRBD2. This CDR3 has 16 amino acids. The J segment lost 1 base and the V segment lost 4 bases, leaving 7 bases of the junction unmatched. In germline, CDR1 is DFQATT, CDR2 SNEGSKA (reference sequence). The sequenced CDR3 bases are TGCAGTGCTACCCGGACTAGCGGGACCAGCCAAGAGACC. This codes for CSATRTSGTSQET. The complete CDR3 reads CSATRTSGTSQETQYF.

This clone was seen a handful of times. The CDR3 end is not reached by the read, which stops 3 residues before it; the germline J gene fills it in. This sample also contains other DNA sequences that code for the same CDR3. J is TRBJ1-4 and V is TRBV7-2, with D possibly TRBD1 on 6 matching bases. The V gene lost 4 bases and the J gene lost 7 bases, with 13 bases spanning the gap. Looked up from germline, CDR1 is SGHTA and CDR2 is FQGNSA. The CDR3 has 14 residues. The sequenced CDR3 bases are TGTGCCAGCAGCTCACAGGGTGTTGGTGAAAAA. Translated: CASSSQGVGEK. The CDR3 reads in full as CASSSQGVGEKLFF.

This clone was seen many times. Read coverage stops 3 residues before the CDR3 terminus; the germline J gene supplies the remainder. The rearrangement joins TRBV7-9 to TRBJ2-7, with TRBD2 as a possible D gene (5 bases). The CDR3 has 14 residues. The ends were cut back, 4 bases at V and 3 bases at J, with 13 bases in the middle. The germline CDR1 and CDR2 sequences are SEHNR and FQNEAQ (reference sequence). CDR3 region: CASSSGGSDYEQYF. CDR3 DNA (partial): TGTGCCAGCAGCTCGGGCGGTAGCGACTACGAG.

The CDR3 loop reads CASWNRDNQPQHF. The sequenced part of the CDR3 DNA is TGTGCCAGCTGGAACAGGGACAATCAGCCC. V and J are TRBV6-2 or TRBV6-3 and TRBJ1-5, with D possibly matching TRBD1 (6 bases). Read coverage stops 3 residues before the CDR3 terminus; the germline J gene supplies the remainder. Trimming pared 8 bases from V and 3 bases from J, leaving 11 bases between. The germline V gene encodes CDR1 MNHEY and CDR2 SVGEGT. The CDR3 is made up of 13 amino acids.

As to this clone: The read stops 3 residues short of the end of the CDR3; the missing end is completed from the germline J gene. The chain uses TRBV7-2 and TRBJ1-2, with 9 nucleotides matching TRBD1. Germline values: CDR1 SGHTA, CDR2 FQGNSA. The trim removed 7 bases at V and 3 bases at J, leaving 6 bases unmatched. The CDR3 contains 14 residues. The CDR3 DNA, read in part, is TGTGCCAGCACCCAACAGGGGGCAGACTATGGC. Translated, it gives CASTQQGADYG. The complete CDR3 sequence is CASTQQGADYGYTF.

Concerning this clone: The sequenced fragment ends 3 residues before the CDR3 boundary, so the rest is inferred from the germline J gene. The chain employs TRBV7-2 and TRBJ1-3; D is perhaps TRBD1 (6 bases). Germline-derived CDR1 and CDR2 are SGHTA and FQGNSA. The CDR3 spans 15 residues. The V end lost 2 bases, the J end lost 3 bases, and 11 bases lay between the germline ends. The CDR3 DNA, read in part, is TGTGCCAGCAGCTTACTGAGAGGGGGTGGAAACACC. Residues: CASSLLRGGGNT. The whole CDR3 is CASSLLRGGGNTIYF.

In this sample, this clone turned up many times. The read is 3 residues too short to cover the CDR3 end, so that end is filled in from the germline J gene. V is TRBV18 and J is TRBJ1-1, with a tentative D call TRBD1 (5 bases). CDR1 and CDR2 from the germline V gene are KGHSH and LQKENI. Trimming took 3 bases from V and 0 from J, leaving 11 bases between them. The CDR3 spans 15 residues. The covered CDR3 bases are TGTGCCAGCTCACCTCAACAGGACCTGAACACTGAA. It codes for CASSPQQDLNTE. The whole CDR3 is CASSPQQDLNTEAFF.

For this clone: With the read ending 3 residues before the CDR3 end, the germline J gene is used to fill in that end. The V call is TRBV6-1, the J call TRBJ2-7; TRBD2 might be the D (6 bases). Trimming pared 0 bases from V and 6 bases from J, leaving 18 bases between. Germline V lookup: CDR1 MNHNS, CDR2 SASEGT. This CDR3 has 16 amino acids. The CDR3 bases that were read are TGTGCCAGCAGTGAAGCGGGCGGGGTTACCCGGGTCGAG. It encodes CASSEAGGVTRVE. The whole CDR3 reads CASSEAGGVTRVEQYF.

There are many counts of this clone. With the read ending 3 residues before the CDR3 end, the germline J gene is used to fill in that end. This chain connects TRBV29-1 to TRBJ2-7, with 9 bases identical to TRBD1. The germline gives CDR1 SQVTM, CDR2 ANQGSEA. The CDR3 has 14 amino acids. V gave up 2 bases and J gave up 2 bases; unmatched junction bases: 4. The CDR3 protein is CSVELGQGAYEQYF. The part of the CDR3 DNA that was read is TGCAGCGTTGAACTGGGACAGGGTGCCTACGAG.

This clone was detected a few times. Sequencing ends 3 residues short of the CDR3 end; the germline J gene provides the rest. The chain joins TRBV5-1 to TRBJ2-5; 13 nucleotides match TRBD2. Germline CDR1 reads SGHRS; CDR2 reads YFSETQ. The CDR3 has 15 residues. Germline trimming cut 3 bases from V and 3 bases from J; bases unmatched to any gene: 2. CDR3 region: CASSSGTSGKETQYF. The sequenced part of the CDR3 DNA is TGCGCCAGCAGCTCCGGGACTAGCGGGAAAGAGACC. Looking up the rest from reference TRBV5-1 and TRBJ2-5 gives the full variable domain: KAGVTQTPRYLIKTRGQQVTLSCSPISGHRSVSWYQQTPGQGLQFLFEYFSETQRNKGNFPGRFSGRQFSNSRSEMNVSTLELGDSALYLCASSSGTSGKETQYFGPGTRLLVL.

To note about this clone: From the germline J gene comes the end of the CDR3, since the read stops 3 residues before it. The rearrangement links TRBV11-3 to TRBJ2-7, with TRBD1 matching 7 bases. V gave up 3 bases and J gave up 6 bases; unmatched junction bases: 2. Germline V lookup: CDR1 SGHNT, CDR2 YENEEA. This CDR3 region has 12 residues. CDR3 residues: CASSFNRGEQYF. Partial CDR3 DNA: TGTGCCAGCAGCTTTAACAGGGGCGAG. Combining the CDR3 with reference TRBV11-3 and TRBJ2-7 gives the whole variable domain EAGVVQSPRYKIIEKKQPVAFWCNPISGHNTLYWYLQNLGQGPELLIRYENEEAVDDSQLPKDRFSAERLKGVDSTLKIQPAELGDSAVYLCASSFNRGEQYFGPGTRLTVT.

This clone has at least ten counts. The read comes to an end 3 residues before the CDR3 does, leaving the germline J gene to fill in the end. The rearrangement uses TRBV7-2 and TRBJ1-4; 8 nucleotides align to TRBD1. Unmatched junction bases numbered 7, after V lost 4 bases and J lost 6 bases. The CDR3 length is 15 residues. Germline CDR1 is SGHTA and CDR2 is FQGNSA. The sequenced part of the CDR3 DNA is TGTGCCAGCAGCTACCCCGGACAGGGTGATGAAAAA. Its translation: CASSYPGQGDEK. In full, the CDR3 is CASSYPGQGDEKLFF.

This clone was counted at least ten times. The CDR3 end lies 3 residues beyond the end of the read and is filled in from the germline J gene. This chain links TRBV20-1 with TRBJ2-7; 7 positions agree with TRBD2. Germline V gene lookup returns CDR1 DFQATT and CDR2 SNEGSKA (reference sequence). J was trimmed by 5 bases and V by 5 bases; bases with no gene match: 9. CDR3 length: 13 residues. CDR3: CSAVQAGVNEQYF. Incomplete CDR3 DNA: TGCAGTGCTGTGCAGGCGGGGGTCAACGAG.

This clone appeared many times. The read is 3 residues too short to cover the CDR3 end, so that end is filled in from the germline J gene. This chain uses TRBV2 with TRBJ1-3, with a weak D call TRBD1 (5 bases). The CDR3 is 13 amino acids. The germline V gene has CDR1 SNHLY and CDR2 FYNNEI. V was shortened by 5 bases and J by 7 bases, with 12 bases between the two germline ends. Partial CDR3 DNA: TGTGCCAGCAGTAGACAGATTTCGAACACC. Amino acid sequence: CASSRQISNT. In full, the CDR3 is CASSRQISNTIYF.

This clone is labeled medium-sized. The sequenced fragment ends 3 residues before the CDR3 boundary, so the rest is inferred from the germline J gene. The chain uses TRBV24-1 and TRBJ2-1, with TRBD1 identical over 9 bases. With 4 bases clipped from V and 9 bases from J, the junction kept 9 bases outside the gene matches. The CDR3 loop spans 15 amino acids. Per germline, CDR1 KGHDR and CDR2 SFDVKD. The CDR3 DNA, read in part, is TGTGCCACCAGTGAACTAACCGGGACAGGGCTTGAG. Translating it yields CATSELTGTGLE. The whole CDR3 protein is CATSELTGTGLEQFF.

This clone was detected only a few times. The read stops 3 residues short of the end of the CDR3; the missing end is completed from the germline J gene. The V and J genes are TRBV7-8 and TRBJ2-3, with a tentative D call TRBD2 (7 bases). V shed 3 bases and J shed 6 bases, with 19 bases lying between them. The CDR3 consists of 16 residues. Germline CDR1 and CDR2: SGHVS and FQNEAQ. Incomplete CDR3 DNA: TGTGCCAGCAGCTTTATAGGGGGGGTCCTATGGGATACG. This encodes CASSFIGGVLWDT. The full CDR3 protein is CASSFIGGVLWDTQYF.

Concerning this clone: The CDR3 goes on 3 residues after the read ends, and that part is filled in from the germline J gene. The rearrangement uses TRBV7-2 and TRBJ2-7; 9 bases match TRBD1. V was pared by 6 bases and J by 2 bases, with 8 bases of the junction left unmatched. The CDR3 runs to 15 residues. The germline CDR1 and CDR2 sequences are SGHTA and FQGNSA. CDR3 DNA (partial): TGTGCCAGCAGGTCGGGACAGGGATGGACCTACGAG. The encoded protein is CASRSGQGWTYE. The entire CDR3 protein reads CASRSGQGWTYEQYF.